This T cell receptor (beta chain) was captured in a study of cytomegalovirus exposure and HLA in healthy donors. Study details: About 79 million unique TCRs from HLA-typed donors were held in an early data release.

The CDR3 covers 13 residues. Per germline, CDR1 ENHRY and CDR2 SYGVKD. J was trimmed by 3 bases and V by 4 bases; bases with no gene match: 3. A word on this clone: Its cognate antigen is unknown.

The study's findings and limits: Most of the CMV-associated TCR beta chains (in a later analysis) appeared to be HLA-restricted. What TCR beta sequences reportedly achieved was accurate prediction of HLA-A and HLA-B alleles in most subjects.

PCR primers comprised 60 Vbeta and 13 Jbeta primers. Clones were sequenced by immunoSEQ multiplex PCR, and TCRdb holds only the in-frame ones, with some missing. The sample consists of some 67,000 clones, roughly 80% of them appearing once. The chain is built from TRBV10-3 and TRBJ2-7; 7 bases fit TRBD1. The source is a woman aged 25 to 39 in good health and CMV-seronegative. Sequenced: PBMCs. The CDR3 reads CAISGDSFYEQYF. Here the CDR3 DNA reads TGTGCCATCAGTGGGGACAGCTTCTACGAGCAGTACTTC.